This is a list of T cell receptor beta chains from one sample in a study of STAT5B mutations in CD4+ large granular lymphocyte leukemia. Sequencing used immunoSEQ multiplex PCR; TCRdb keeps in-frame clones, though not all of them. The repertoire holds about 38,000 clones, with approximately 85% as singletons. The sequencing input was CD4+ T cells from blood buffy coats. Source of these receptors: a human donor in good health. The CDR3 runs from the conserved cysteine through the conserved F or W. A D gene is named only where the DNA matches it firmly. Not all rows give a size; the values are once, few, many and, for expanded clones, a class.

CDR3nt: TGTGCCAGCAGTGGCGGGACTCCCTACAATGAGCAGTTCTTC
CDR3aa: CASSGGTPYNEQFF
d_gene: -
v_gene: TRBV2
abundance: -
j_gene: TRBJ2-1

CDR3nt: TGCGCCAGCAGCCGGGACAGGGTATATGGAAACACCATATATTTT
CDR3aa: CASSRDRVYGNTIYF
d_gene: TRBD1
v_gene: TRBV5-1
abundance: -
j_gene: TRBJ1-3

CDR3nt: TGTGCCAGCTCACCACCGCAGGGTGGATCCCAAGAGACCCAGTACTTC
CDR3aa: CASSPPQGGSQETQYF
d_gene: -
v_gene: TRBV18
abundance: -
j_gene: TRBJ2-5

CDR3nt: TGCGCCAGCAGCTTATACAGGGTAGAGGATGAGCAGTTCTTC
CDR3aa: CASSLYRVEDEQFF
d_gene: -
v_gene: TRBV5-1
abundance: -
j_gene: TRBJ2-1

CDR3nt: TGTGCCAGCAGTTCCATTCGAGCTTTCTTT
CDR3aa: CASSSIRAFF
d_gene: -
v_gene: TRBV28
abundance: few
j_gene: TRBJ1-1

CDR3nt: TGTGCCAGCAGTGAAAGGCGGCAGGGTGGCTACACCTTC
CDR3aa: CASSERRQGGYTF
d_gene: -
v_gene: TRBV2
abundance: once
j_gene: TRBJ1-2

CDR3nt: TGTGCCAGCAGTGCTTTTCTAGCGGGGGGCCGCCAAGAGACCCAGTACTTC
CDR3aa: CASSAFLAGGRQETQYF
d_gene: TRBD2
v_gene: TRBV6-1
abundance: -
j_gene: TRBJ2-5

CDR3nt: TGTGCCAGCAGCTCACTAGCGGGACCCTACGAGCAGTACTTC
CDR3aa: CASSSLAGPYEQYF
d_gene: TRBD2
v_gene: TRBV7-2
abundance: -
j_gene: TRBJ2-7

CDR3nt: TGTGCCAGCAGCTTAGCGACAGGGGGAAACACCGGGGAGCTGTTTTTT
CDR3aa: CASSLATGGNTGELFF
d_gene: TRBD1
v_gene: TRBV7-9
abundance: -
j_gene: TRBJ2-2

CDR3nt: TGTGCCATCAGAAGGGGGGCGAGTGGCTACACCTTC
CDR3aa: CAIRRGASGYTF
d_gene: -
v_gene: TRBV10-3
abundance: once
j_gene: TRBJ1-2

CDR3nt: TGTGCCAGCAGCGAGGGGCTCACTGAAGCTTTCTTT
CDR3aa: CASSEGLTEAFF
d_gene: -
v_gene: TRBV7-3
abundance: few
j_gene: TRBJ1-1

CDR3nt: TGTGCCTGGAGATTCCGGACGACTAGCGGACTCTACGAGCAGTACTTC
CDR3aa: CAWRFRTTSGLYEQYF
d_gene: TRBD2
v_gene: TRBV30
abundance: once
j_gene: TRBJ2-7

CDR3nt: TGTGCCAGCAGCTCGTCGAGGGGCAGCGATGGCTACACCTTC
CDR3aa: CASSSSRGSDGYTF
d_gene: -
v_gene: TRBV7-2
abundance: few
j_gene: TRBJ1-2

CDR3nt: TGTGCCTGGAGGGACGTAAGGAATTCACCCCTCCACTTT
CDR3aa: CAWRDVRNSPLHF
d_gene: -
v_gene: TRBV30
abundance: -
j_gene: TRBJ1-6

CDR3nt: TGTGCCAGCAGTGAGACCCAGTATGGCTACACCTTC
CDR3aa: CASSETQYGYTF
d_gene: -
v_gene: TRBV2
abundance: -
j_gene: TRBJ1-2

CDR3nt: TGCGCCAGCAGCTCCAGGGCAGGAAACACCATATATTTT
CDR3aa: CASSSRAGNTIYF
d_gene: -
v_gene: TRBV5-1
abundance: -
j_gene: TRBJ1-3

CDR3nt: TGTGCCAGCAGCGTAGATGGGACAGGGGTGCGCGAGACCCAGTACTTC
CDR3aa: CASSVDGTGVRETQYF
d_gene: TRBD1
v_gene: TRBV9
abundance: -
j_gene: TRBJ2-5

CDR3nt: TGCGCCAGCAGCTTGACAGAAAATCAGCCCCAGCATTTT
CDR3aa: CASSLTENQPQHF
d_gene: -
v_gene: TRBV5-1
abundance: -
j_gene: TRBJ1-5

CDR3nt: TGCGCCAACAACCGGGACAGGGACAAAACCTCCTATAATTCACCCCTCCACTTT
CDR3aa: CANNRDRDKTSYNSPLHF
d_gene: TRBD1
v_gene: TRBV5-1
abundance: -
j_gene: TRBJ1-6

CDR3nt: TGTGCCAGCAGGGAACAGGAGAAAGAGACCCAGTACTTC
CDR3aa: CASREQEKETQYF
d_gene: -
v_gene: TRBV5-4
abundance: -
j_gene: TRBJ2-5

CDR3nt: TGTGCCACCAGAGAGGGCCTCTCGACCTACGAGCAGTACTTC
CDR3aa: CATREGLSTYEQYF
d_gene: -
v_gene: TRBV19
abundance: -
j_gene: TRBJ2-7

CDR3nt: TGTGCCAGCAGTTACTCGGAGGGGGGGAAGACCCAGTACTTC
CDR3aa: CASSYSEGGKTQYF
d_gene: -
v_gene: TRBV6-6
abundance: -
j_gene: TRBJ2-5

CDR3nt: TGTGCCAGCAGTACAGGGGTAATTTTTGGTGGCTACACCTTC
CDR3aa: CASSTGVIFGGYTF
d_gene: TRBD1
v_gene: TRBV28
abundance: -
j_gene: TRBJ1-2

CDR3nt: TGCGCCAGCAGCTTAGCGGGATGGGACAAAAATGAGCAGTTCTTC
CDR3aa: CASSLAGWDKNEQFF
d_gene: -
v_gene: TRBV5-1
abundance: -
j_gene: TRBJ2-1

CDR3nt: TGCGCCAGCAGTGTGGACAGGCGGGCGCCCCAGCATTTT
CDR3aa: CASSVDRRAPQHF
d_gene: TRBD1
v_gene: TRBV10-1
abundance: few
j_gene: TRBJ1-5

CDR3nt: TGTGCCAGCAGCAAAGACGGGTCTGGAAACACCATATATTTT
CDR3aa: CASSKDGSGNTIYF
d_gene: -
v_gene: TRBV6-1
abundance: few
j_gene: TRBJ1-3

CDR3nt: TGTGCCAGCAGTTCTAATGGGACACCGAACTATGGCTACACCTTC
CDR3aa: CASSSNGTPNYGYTF
d_gene: -
v_gene: TRBV28
abundance: once
j_gene: TRBJ1-2

CDR3nt: TGTGCCAGCAGCTTCACGACTAGCGGGGCCCACACAGATACGCAGTATTTT
CDR3aa: CASSFTTSGAHTDTQYF
d_gene: TRBD2
v_gene: TRBV7-2
abundance: -
j_gene: TRBJ2-3

CDR3nt: TGTGCTAGTGCTCTAAGGACGGCGGAGCAGTACTTC
CDR3aa: CASALRTAEQYF
d_gene: -
v_gene: TRBV12-5
abundance: -
j_gene: TRBJ2-7

CDR3nt: TGTGCCAGCAGCTCCAGGGTAGCGGGAGTGGGCAATGAGCAGTTCTTC
CDR3aa: CASSSRVAGVGNEQFF
d_gene: TRBD2
v_gene: TRBV7-6
abundance: -
j_gene: TRBJ2-1

CDR3nt: TGTGCCAGCAGCTTAGGAGGGCAGGGTGATCAGCCCCAGCATTTT
CDR3aa: CASSLGGQGDQPQHF
d_gene: -
v_gene: TRBV13
abundance: -
j_gene: TRBJ1-5

CDR3nt: TGTGCCAGCAGCTCGGGACCGAACTCCTACGAGCAGTACTTC
CDR3aa: CASSSGPNSYEQYF
d_gene: -
v_gene: TRBV5-4
abundance: -
j_gene: TRBJ2-7

CDR3nt: TGTGCCAGTAGTATGTTACAGGCAAACACCATATATTTT
CDR3aa: CASSMLQANTIYF
d_gene: -
v_gene: TRBV19
abundance: -
j_gene: TRBJ1-3

CDR3nt: TGCGCCAGCAGCTTGGCCGCTAGCGGGGGTAGCTCCTACGAGCAGTACTTC
CDR3aa: CASSLAASGGSSYEQYF
d_gene: TRBD2
v_gene: TRBV5-1
abundance: -
j_gene: TRBJ2-7

CDR3nt: TGCGCCAGCAGCTTGGCCCGACAGAATGAAGCTTTCTTT
CDR3aa: CASSLARQNEAFF
d_gene: -
v_gene: TRBV5-1
abundance: -
j_gene: TRBJ1-1

CDR3nt: TGTGCCAGCAGCAGGATCAACACTGAAGCTTTCTTT
CDR3aa: CASSRINTEAFF
d_gene: -
v_gene: TRBV2
abundance: -
j_gene: TRBJ1-1

CDR3nt: TGCGCCAGCAGCTGGACAGGGGGTAGGACAGATACGCAGTATTTT
CDR3aa: CASSWTGGRTDTQYF
d_gene: TRBD1
v_gene: TRBV5-1
abundance: once
j_gene: TRBJ2-3

CDR3nt: TGCAGCGTTGAAGGGAGCCCCTCCTACAATGAGCAGTTCTTC
CDR3aa: CSVEGSPSYNEQFF
d_gene: -
v_gene: TRBV29-1
abundance: -
j_gene: TRBJ2-1

CDR3nt: TGTGCCAGCAGCGTAACAGGGGTTACTGAAGCTTTCTTT
CDR3aa: CASSVTGVTEAFF
d_gene: TRBD1
v_gene: TRBV9
abundance: -
j_gene: TRBJ1-1

CDR3nt: TGTGCCAGTAGTATAGATAGCCTTCTCTACAATGAGCAGTTCTTC
CDR3aa: CASSIDSLLYNEQFF
d_gene: -
v_gene: TRBV19
abundance: few
j_gene: TRBJ2-1

CDR3nt: TGTGCCAGCAGTCCCGGGGGGGCCTTTTACAATGAGCAGTTCTTC
CDR3aa: CASSPGGAFYNEQFF
d_gene: TRBD2
v_gene: TRBV6-1
abundance: few
j_gene: TRBJ2-1

CDR3nt: TGTGCCAGCTCACCAGGGTGGAACACTGAAGCTTTCTTT
CDR3aa: CASSPGWNTEAFF
d_gene: -
v_gene: TRBV18
abundance: once
j_gene: TRBJ1-1

CDR3nt: TGTGCCAGCAGCCCTCTTAGTGAGCAGTTCTTC
CDR3aa: CASSPLSEQFF
d_gene: -
v_gene: TRBV11-2
abundance: -
j_gene: TRBJ2-1

CDR3nt: TGTGCCAGCAGCGTAGCGGGGACAGTTGATGGCTACACCTTC
CDR3aa: CASSVAGTVDGYTF
d_gene: TRBD1
v_gene: TRBV9
abundance: -
j_gene: TRBJ1-2